This T cell receptor beta chain emerged from a study of a mutant IDH1 vaccine in newly diagnosed glioma. Study in general: In some groups vaccination began 4-6 weeks post-radiotherapy; others received it with temozolomide. Previous care, which was radiotherapy, temozolomide, or both, most often involved both. At week 35 came visit V12, and visit V13 followed at week 47.

Time point: week 47, end of study. The investigators gave 300 ug of mutant IDH1 20-mer peptide in each vaccine dose, together with topical imiquimod. Study-wide findings and caveats: Researchers report vaccine-induced immune responses in roughly 93% of patients.

Of note for this clone: As yet, its antigen is unknown.

Libraries were prepared by immunoSEQ multiplex PCR; TCRdb keeps only in-frame clonotypes and omits some of them. The sample lists fewer than 40,000 clones, approximately 92% occurring once. The input for sequencing was PBMCs, taken from a glioma patient whose treatment included an IDH1 peptide vaccine. This TCR was sampled from a woman aged 40 to 50 with glioma.

CDR3 amino acids: CASSQRLRGRNNQPQHF. In nucleotides, the CDR3 is TGCGCCAGCAGCCAGCGACTCCGGGGAAGGAACAATCAGCCCCAGCATTTT. The V call is TRBV4-1, the J call TRBJ1-5; D remains ambiguous. The V and J ends lost 3 bases and 3 bases respectively, with 18 bases between them. The CDR3 is 17 residues long. The germline gives CDR1 MGHRA, CDR2 YSYEKL.